These 27 T cell receptor beta chains came from one sample sequenced in a study of post-analysis software for immune sequencing data. Their antigen targets remain unknown. Unique molecular identifiers were carried by the TCR beta cDNA libraries. From the PCR reads, TCRdb called clonotypes with MiXCR, one entry per CDR3 protein. The sample shows fewer than 850,000 distinct CDR3 sequences, around 27% of them seen only once. Study findings and constraints: Patients carried several TRBV segments more frequently than controls did, and TRBV5-6, TRBV5-1 and TRBV20-1 were among them.

Sequencing was performed on blood. Receptor source: a girl aged 5-17 years with multiple sclerosis.

This clonotype appeared a few times. The gene calls are TRBV20-1 and TRBJ2-5; 8 bases line up with TRBD1. This CDR3 contains 14 residues. J gave up 5 bases and V 3 bases, and 8 bases lay outside the gene matches. In germline, CDR1 is DFQATT, CDR2 SNEGSKA (reference sequence). The CDR3 nucleotides are TGCAGTGCTAGTCCCCGGACAGGGCGGGAGACCCAGTACTTC. Its protein is CSASPRTGRETQYF.

The J gene is TRBJ1-2, the V gene TRBV7-2, with D tentatively TRBD1 (5 bases). Germline-derived CDR1 and CDR2 are SGHTA and FQGNSA. V lost 5 bases to trimming and J lost 8 bases, with 18 bases between them. The CDR3 length is 14 residues. The CDR3 DNA follows: TGTGCCAGCAGCGCATTCAAGGGACTGGAGGGCTACACCTTC. Protein product: CASSAFKGLEGYTF.

This clonotype was found a few times. This chain links TRBV20-1 with TRBJ1-2, with TRBD1 matching 10 bases. V was clipped by 5 bases and J by 8 bases; unmatched bases: 5. This CDR3 region has 12 residues. Germline assignment: CDR1 DFQATT and CDR2 SNEGSKA (reference sequence). The DNA of the CDR3 is TGCAGTGCTCGGGACAGGGGAGGCGGCTACACCTTC. As protein: CSARDRGGGYTF.

The rearrangement joins TRBV12-3 or TRBV12-4 to TRBJ2-5; 9 bases line up with TRBD1. V shed 5 bases, J shed 11 bases, and the junction held 12 bases outside the gene matches. This CDR3 region has 14 residues. The CDR3 spells CASSRQGVLNEQYF. DNA for the CDR3: TGTGCCAGCAGTAGACAGGGGGTACTGAATGAGCAGTACTTC.

There are a few counts of this clonotype. The chain has TRBV7-9 and TRBJ2-5; 11 bases are shared with TRBD2. Germline V gene sequence: CDR1 SEHNR, CDR2 FQNEAQ (reference sequence). The CDR3 has 17 residues. V lost 1 base and J lost 0; bases outside the gene matches: 4. DNA for the CDR3: TGTGCCAGCAGCTTAGGGACTAGCGGGCCGTACCAAGAGACCCAGTACTTC. Residues: CASSLGTSGPYQETQYF.

This clonotype was observed a handful of times. The chain is built from TRBV7-9 and TRBJ2-7; 8 bases are shared with TRBD2. The germline CDR1 and CDR2 sequences are SEHNR and FQNEAQ (reference sequence). V shed 4 bases, J shed 0 bases, and the junction held 11 bases outside the gene matches. The CDR3 has 17 residues. The CDR3, as DNA: TGTGCCAGCAGCTCCCATAATAGCGGGGTAAGCTCCTACGAGCAGTACTTC. Residues: CASSSHNSGVSSYEQYF.

This clonotype showed up just a few times. The gene calls are TRBV20-1 and TRBJ2-2, with D perhaps TRBD1 or TRBD2 (5 bases each). The CDR3 contains 15 residues. Germline V gene sequence: CDR1 DFQATT, CDR2 SNEGSKA (reference sequence). V dropped 6 bases and J dropped 0 bases, with 14 bases sitting between them. CDR3: CSARAGTANTGELFF. The CDR3 DNA is TGCAGTGCCAGGGCGGGCACAGCGAACACCGGGGAGCTGTTTTTT.

This clonotype was seen more than once but under ten times. The V gene is TRBV5-5, the J gene TRBJ2-5; 15 positions agree with TRBD2. CDR1 is SGHKS and CDR2 is YYEKEE in the germline V gene (reference sequence). J was trimmed by 5 bases and V by 0 bases; bases with no gene match: 14. The CDR3 has 20 residues. This CDR3 is CASSLDSWTSGRALVETQYF. The CDR3 nucleotides are TGTGCCAGCAGCTTGGATTCCTGGACTAGCGGGAGGGCCCTCGTTGAGACCCAGTACTTC.

The chain employs TRBV5-1 and TRBJ2-3; D unresolved. The CDR3 extends over 16 amino acids. Trimming cost V 0 bases and J 0 bases, with 11 bases left between them. The germline CDR1 and CDR2 sequences are SGHRS and YFSETQ. CDR3 protein: CASSLVPGDSTDTQYF. The CDR3 coding sequence is TGCGCCAGCAGCTTGGTCCCAGGCGATAGCACAGATACGCAGTATTTT.

The sample holds many counts of this clonotype. The rearrangement uses TRBV7-2 and TRBJ1-2; a weak D match, TRBD1 (5 bases). CDR1 and CDR2 (germline): SGHTA, FQGNSA. The CDR3 has 13 amino acids. Trimming removed 3 bases at V and 3 bases at J, with 8 bases between. The CDR3: CASSLGQDYGYTF. Here the CDR3 DNA reads TGTGCCAGCAGCTTGGGGCAGGACTATGGCTACACCTTC.

This clonotype was seen repeatedly, ten times or more. The chain is built from TRBV6-5 and TRBJ2-4, with D unresolved. CDR1 is MNHEY and CDR2 is SVGAGI in the germline V gene. This CDR3 has 11 residues. Trimming shortened V by 2 bases and J by 9 bases, and 5 bases separated the two germline ends. The CDR3, as DNA: TGTGCCAGCAGTTACGGTATCATTCAGTACTTC. Translation: CASSYGIIQYF.

The gene calls are TRBV3-1 and TRBJ1-1; D unclear. This CDR3 is 15 amino acids long. CDR1 LGHDT and CDR2 YNNKEL come from the germline V gene (reference sequence). With 1 base removed from V and 0 bases from J, the gap between germline ends came to 9 bases. The CDR3 region has the DNA TGTGCCAGCAGCCAAGGAACAGCCTTGAACACTGAAGCTTTCTTT. Protein: CASSQGTALNTEAFF.

This chain links TRBV6-6 with TRBJ2-1; either TRBD1 or TRBD2 may fit D (5 bases each). Germline V gene lookup returns CDR1 MNHNY and CDR2 SVGAGI (reference sequence). The CDR3 has 12 residues. V lost 10 bases and J lost 10, with 17 bases in between. CDR3: CATRGRDEEQFF. DNA for the CDR3: TGTGCCACACGGGGCAGGGATGAGGAGCAGTTCTTC.

The chain joins TRBV24-1 to TRBJ2-1; D not resolved. Germline CDR1 is KGHDR and CDR2 is SFDVKD. CDR3 length: 12 amino acids. V was trimmed by 1 base and J by 6 bases, leaving 3 bases between them. The CDR3 sequence: CATSDFANEQFF. Here the CDR3 DNA reads TGTGCCACCAGTGATTTTGCCAATGAGCAGTTCTTC.

This clonotype was counted a few times. The V and J genes are TRBV4-1 and TRBJ1-5; perhaps TRBD1 as D (5 bases). The length of the CDR3 is 16 residues. Germline-derived CDR1 and CDR2 are MGHRA and YSYEKL. V was trimmed by 1 base and J by 0 bases, leaving 10 bases between them. The CDR3 reads CASSQVYGASNQPQHF. CDR3 bases: TGCGCCAGCAGCCAAGTATACGGGGCTAGCAATCAGCCCCAGCATTTT.

This clonotype was seen a few times. The chain joins TRBV6-2 or TRBV6-3 to TRBJ2-7; D gene ambiguous. V lost 0 bases and J 1 base, leaving 13 bases between the germline ends. Germline assignment: CDR1 MNHEY and CDR2 SVGEGT. There are 16 residues in the CDR3. This CDR3 is CASSYSSSILSYEQYF. The CDR3, as DNA: TGTGCCAGCAGTTACTCTTCGAGCATTTTATCCTACGAGCAGTACTTC.

This chain uses TRBV5-1 with TRBJ2-1; D assignment may be TRBD1 or TRBD2 (6 bases each). In germline, CDR1 is SGHRS, CDR2 YFSETQ. The CDR3 has 16 residues. V was shortened by 4 bases and J by 10 bases, with 24 bases between the two germline ends. The CDR3 here is CASSRADGGPSREQFF. For the CDR3, the DNA is TGCGCCAGCAGCCGGGCCGACGGGGGCCCCAGTAGGGAGCAGTTCTTC.

The V gene is TRBV3-1, the J gene TRBJ2-5; 13 bases fit TRBD2. This CDR3 is 17 amino acids long. The germline V gene has CDR1 LGHDT and CDR2 YNNKEL (reference sequence). J was trimmed by 1 base and V by 4 bases; bases with no gene match: 6. In DNA, the CDR3 is TGTGCCAGCAGCCCGAAACTAGCGGGAGGGCCCCAAGAGACCCAGTACTTC. This encodes CASSPKLAGGPQETQYF.

The sample holds a few counts of this clonotype. The chain carries TRBV24-1 and TRBJ2-1; D remains unclear. The V and J ends lost 10 bases and 7 bases respectively, with 16 bases between them. Germline loops: CDR1 KGHDR, CDR2 SFDVKD. The CDR3 consists of 13 residues. The CDR3 region is CATADSWVNEQFF. CDR3 in DNA: TGTGCCACGGCCGACTCATGGGTAAATGAGCAGTTCTTC.

This clonotype has more than one count but fewer than ten. The chain combines TRBV7-9 with TRBJ2-7; D not certain. Deletions cut 5 bases from V and 4 bases from J, with 9 bases between. The germline V gene has CDR1 SEHNR and CDR2 FQNEAQ (reference sequence). CDR3 length equals 12 residues. The CDR3 sequence: CASSPDWYEQYF. In DNA, the CDR3 is TGTGCCAGCAGCCCTGACTGGTACGAGCAGTACTTC.

This clonotype was recorded at least ten times. V gene TRBV11-2 combines with J gene TRBJ2-1; TRBD1 aligns across 9 bases. Germline CDR1 reads SGHAT; CDR2 reads FQNNGV. The V segment lost 4 bases and the J segment 6 bases; nucleotides outside the gene matches: 7. The CDR3 loop spans 15 amino acids. The CDR3 DNA is TGTGCCAGCAGCTCCCCCGGGACAGGGATCAATGAGCAGTTCTTC. Encoded protein: CASSSPGTGINEQFF. The variable domain in full, completed from reference TRBV11-2 and TRBJ2-1, reads EAGVAQSPRYKIIEKRQSVAFWCNPISGHATLYWYQQILGQGPKLLIQFQNNGVVDDSQLPKDRFSAERLKGVDSTLKIQPAKLEDSAVYLCASSSPGTGINEQFFGPGTRLTVL.

This clonotype was seen a few times. The CDR3 reads CASSTGGRSSYEQYF. CDR3 nucleotides: TGCGCCAGCAGCACAGGGGGTCGTAGCTCCTACGAGCAGTACTTC. The rearrangement links TRBV5-1 to TRBJ2-7; the match to TRBD1 covers 8 bases. The CDR3 has 15 amino acids. The J segment lost 0 bases and the V segment lost 4 bases, leaving 6 bases of the junction unmatched. Germline V gene sequence: CDR1 SGHRS, CDR2 YFSETQ.

This sequence joins TRBV7-9 and TRBJ2-3; the D gene is possibly TRBD1 (6 bases). The germline V gene has CDR1 SEHNR and CDR2 FQNEAQ (reference sequence). CDR3 length: 15 residues. Trimming pared 4 bases from V and 2 bases from J, leaving 13 bases between. The CDR3 region is CASSSWTEATDTQYF. CDR3 DNA: TGTGCCAGCAGCTCCTGGACAGAGGCCACAGATACGCAGTATTTT.

The rearrangement links TRBV7-8 to TRBJ1-6; no clear D gene. This CDR3 has 16 amino acids. Per germline, CDR1 SGHVS and CDR2 FQNEAQ. V was clipped by 2 bases and J by 6 bases, with 14 bases between them. The CDR3 bases are TGTGCCAGCAGCTTAAAACGAGAGCACGGTAATTCACCCCTCCACTTT. It specifies CASSLKREHGNSPLHF. The whole variable domain, remainder taken from reference TRBV7-8 and TRBJ1-6, is GAGVSQSPRYKVAKRGQDVALRCDPISGHVSLFWYQQALGQGPEFLTYFQNEAQLDKSGLPSDRFFAERPEGSVSTLKIQRTQQEDSAVYLCASSLKREHGNSPLHFGNGTRLTVT.

The chain carries TRBV3-1 and TRBJ1-4, with D unresolved. The CDR3 contains 12 residues. Germline-derived CDR1 and CDR2 are LGHDT and YNNKEL (reference sequence). V was clipped by 1 base and J by 12 bases, with 9 bases between them. The CDR3 region has the DNA TGTGCCAGCAGCCAAGTAGGGAGTGAACTGTTTTTT. It translates to CASSQVGSELFF.

A few counts support this clonotype. The CDR3 loop reads CATSRGASGAEQFF. For the CDR3, the DNA is TGTGCCACCAGCAGAGGCGCAAGCGGGGCAGAGCAGTTCTTC. The chain combines TRBV15 with TRBJ2-1; 7 bases are shared with TRBD2. Germline CDR1 reads LNHNV; CDR2 reads YYDKDF (reference sequence). The CDR3 extends over 14 amino acids. The ends lost 1 base at V and 10 bases at J; junction bases unmatched: 7. Together with reference TRBV15 and TRBJ2-1, the CDR3 gives the full variable domain: DAMVIQNPRYQVTQFGKPVTLSCSQTLNHNVMYWYQQKSSQAPKLLFHYYDKDFNNEADTPDNFQSRRPNTSFCFLDIRSPGLGDTAMYLCATSRGASGAEQFFGPGTRLTVL.

The chain employs TRBV28 and TRBJ2-1; D might be TRBD2 (7 bases). CDR3 size: 17 residues. The germline V and J ends were trimmed by 2 bases and 4 bases, with 18 bases remaining between them. Germline CDR1 MDHEN, CDR2 SYDVKM. This chain's CDR3 is CASSLLQGGVVYNEQFF. CDR3 in DNA: TGTGCCAGCAGTTTACTCCAAGGGGGGGTAGTATACAATGAGCAGTTCTTC.